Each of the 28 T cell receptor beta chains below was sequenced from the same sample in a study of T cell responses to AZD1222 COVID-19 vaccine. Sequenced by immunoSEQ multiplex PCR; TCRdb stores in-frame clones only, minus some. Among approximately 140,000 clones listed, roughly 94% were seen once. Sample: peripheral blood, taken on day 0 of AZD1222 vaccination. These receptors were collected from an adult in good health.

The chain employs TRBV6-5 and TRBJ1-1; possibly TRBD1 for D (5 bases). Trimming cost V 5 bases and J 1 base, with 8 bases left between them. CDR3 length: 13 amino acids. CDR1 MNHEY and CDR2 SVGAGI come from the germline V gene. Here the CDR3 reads CASSTGPNTEAFF. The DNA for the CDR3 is TGTGCCAGCAGTACGGGACCGAACACTGAAGCTTTCTTT.

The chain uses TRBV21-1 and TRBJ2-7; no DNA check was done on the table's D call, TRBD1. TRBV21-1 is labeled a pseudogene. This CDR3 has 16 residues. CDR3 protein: CASSNLGLFLSYEQYV. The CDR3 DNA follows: TGTGCCAGCAGCAACTTGGGGCTTTTTCTATCCTACGAGCAGTACGTC.

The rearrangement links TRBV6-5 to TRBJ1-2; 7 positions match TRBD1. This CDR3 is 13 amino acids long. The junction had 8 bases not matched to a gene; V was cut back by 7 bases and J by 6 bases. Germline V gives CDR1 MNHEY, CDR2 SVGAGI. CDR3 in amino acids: CASTVQGRDGYTF. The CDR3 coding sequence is TGTGCCAGCACCGTACAGGGGCGAGATGGCTACACCTTC.

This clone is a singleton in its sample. The CDR3 region is CASSLRGPQYF. CDR3 nucleotide sequence: TGTGCCAGCAGCTTGCGGGGGCCCCAGTACTTC. The rearrangement joins TRBV5-6 to TRBJ2-5, with D perhaps being TRBD1 or TRBD2 (6 bases each). The length of the CDR3 is 11 residues. Germline V gene sequence: CDR1 SGHDT, CDR2 YYEEEE. V dropped 1 base and J dropped 9 bases, with 7 bases sitting between them.

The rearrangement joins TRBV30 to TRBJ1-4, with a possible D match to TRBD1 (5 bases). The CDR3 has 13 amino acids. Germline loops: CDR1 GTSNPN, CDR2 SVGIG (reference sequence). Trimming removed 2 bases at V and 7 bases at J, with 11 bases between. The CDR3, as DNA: TGTGCCTGGAGTTGGCAGGGTGGTGAAAAACTGTTTTTT. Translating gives CAWSWQGGEKLFF.

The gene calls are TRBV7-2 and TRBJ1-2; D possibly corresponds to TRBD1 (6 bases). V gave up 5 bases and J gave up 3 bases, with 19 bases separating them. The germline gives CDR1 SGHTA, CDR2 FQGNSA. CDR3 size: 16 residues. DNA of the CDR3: TGTGCCAGCAGCAAGGCAGCGGGGGGGGCGGACTATGGCTACACCTTC. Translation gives CASSKAAGGADYGYTF.

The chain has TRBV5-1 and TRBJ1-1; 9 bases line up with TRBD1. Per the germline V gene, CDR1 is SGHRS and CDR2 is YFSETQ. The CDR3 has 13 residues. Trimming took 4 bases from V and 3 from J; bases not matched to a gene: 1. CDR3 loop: CASSGTGYTEAFF. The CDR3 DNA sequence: TGCGCCAGCAGCGGGACAGGGTACACTGAAGCTTTCTTT.

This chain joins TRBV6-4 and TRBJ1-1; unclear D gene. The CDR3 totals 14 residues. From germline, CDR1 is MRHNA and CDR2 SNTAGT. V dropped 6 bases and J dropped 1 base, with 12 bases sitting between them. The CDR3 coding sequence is TGTGCCAGCAGGGGAATATTCTGGAACACTGAAGCTTTCTTT. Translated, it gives CASRGIFWNTEAFF.

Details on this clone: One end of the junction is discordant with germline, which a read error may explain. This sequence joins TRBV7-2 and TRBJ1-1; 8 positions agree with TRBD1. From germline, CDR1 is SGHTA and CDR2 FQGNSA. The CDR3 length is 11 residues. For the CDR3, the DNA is TGCGGACAGGGTCAGAACACTGAAGCTTTCTTT. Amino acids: CGQGQNTEAFF.

The CDR3 is CASSLSTIGDTQYF. DNA of the CDR3: TGTGCCAGCAGTTTATCAACGATAGGGGATACGCAGTATTTT. The chain uses TRBV27 and TRBJ2-3; no clear D. Germline V lookup: CDR1 MNHEY, CDR2 SMNVEV (reference sequence). The CDR3 covers 14 residues. The V end lost 0 bases, the J end lost 6 bases, and 10 bases lay between the germline ends.

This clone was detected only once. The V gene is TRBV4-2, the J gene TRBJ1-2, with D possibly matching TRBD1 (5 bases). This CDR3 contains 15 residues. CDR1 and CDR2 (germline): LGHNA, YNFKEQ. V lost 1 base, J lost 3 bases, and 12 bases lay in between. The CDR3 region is CASSQVFGGDYGYTF. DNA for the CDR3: TGTGCCAGCAGCCAAGTTTTTGGGGGGGACTATGGCTACACCTTC.

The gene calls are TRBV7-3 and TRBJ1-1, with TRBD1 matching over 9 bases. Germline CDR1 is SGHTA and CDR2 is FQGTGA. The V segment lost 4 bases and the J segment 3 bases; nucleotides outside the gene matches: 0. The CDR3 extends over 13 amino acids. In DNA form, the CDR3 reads TGTGCCAGCAGCTGGGACAGGGACACTGAAGCTTTCTTT. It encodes CASSWDRDTEAFF.

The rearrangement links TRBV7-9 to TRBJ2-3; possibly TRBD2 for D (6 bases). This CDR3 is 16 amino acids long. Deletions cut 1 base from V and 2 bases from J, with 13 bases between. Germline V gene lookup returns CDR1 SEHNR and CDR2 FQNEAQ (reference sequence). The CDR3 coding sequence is TGTGCCAGCAGCTTAGTCGCGGGACGGATCACAGATACGCAGTATTTT. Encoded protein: CASSLVAGRITDTQYF. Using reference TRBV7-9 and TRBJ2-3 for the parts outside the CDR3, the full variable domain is DTGVSQNPRHKITKRGQNVTFRCDPISEHNRLYWYRQTLGQGPEFLTYFQNEAQLEKSRLLSDRFSAERPKGSFSTLEIQRTEQGDSAMYLCASSLVAGRITDTQYFGPGTRLTVL.

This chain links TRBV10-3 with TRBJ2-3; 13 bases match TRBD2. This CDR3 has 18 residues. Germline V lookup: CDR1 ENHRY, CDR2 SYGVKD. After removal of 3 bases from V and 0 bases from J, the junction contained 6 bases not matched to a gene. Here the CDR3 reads CAISDPGLAGPSTDTQYF. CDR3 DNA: TGTGCCATCAGTGACCCGGGACTAGCGGGACCTAGCACAGATACGCAGTATTTT.

DNA of the CDR3: TGTGCCAGCAGCCCCTCGGGCCGGCACGAGCAGTACGTC. It yields the protein CASSPSGRHEQYV. The chain joins TRBV6-5 to TRBJ2-7; D is unclear. Trimming stripped 6 bases from V and 5 bases from J, with 14 bases between. The CDR3 spans 13 residues. The germline V gene has CDR1 MNHEY and CDR2 SVGAGI.

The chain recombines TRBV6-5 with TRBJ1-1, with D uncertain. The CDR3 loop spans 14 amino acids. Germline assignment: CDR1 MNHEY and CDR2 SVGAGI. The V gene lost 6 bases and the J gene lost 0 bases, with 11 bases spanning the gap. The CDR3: CASRNGGMNTEAFF. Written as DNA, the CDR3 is TGTGCCAGCAGAAATGGAGGGATGAACACTGAAGCTTTCTTT.

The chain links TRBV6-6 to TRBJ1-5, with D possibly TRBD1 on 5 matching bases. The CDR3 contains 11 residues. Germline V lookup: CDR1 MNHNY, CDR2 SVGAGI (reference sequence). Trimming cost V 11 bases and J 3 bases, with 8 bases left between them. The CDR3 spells CAGGNNQPQHF. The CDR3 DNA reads TGTGCCGGGGGAAACAATCAGCCCCAGCATTTT.

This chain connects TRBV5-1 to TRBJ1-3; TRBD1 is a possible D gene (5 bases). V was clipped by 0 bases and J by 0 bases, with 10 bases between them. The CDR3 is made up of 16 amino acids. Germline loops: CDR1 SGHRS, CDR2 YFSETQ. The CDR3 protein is CASSLGGTASGNTIYF. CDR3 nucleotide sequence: TGCGCCAGCAGCTTGGGAGGGACGGCCTCTGGAAACACCATATATTTT.

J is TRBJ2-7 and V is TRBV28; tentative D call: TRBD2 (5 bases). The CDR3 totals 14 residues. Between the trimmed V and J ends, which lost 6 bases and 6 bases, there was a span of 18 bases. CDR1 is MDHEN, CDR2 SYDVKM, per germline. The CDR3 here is CASSGSGERGEQYV. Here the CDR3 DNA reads TGTGCCAGCAGCGGTAGTGGGGAGCGCGGCGAGCAGTACGTC.

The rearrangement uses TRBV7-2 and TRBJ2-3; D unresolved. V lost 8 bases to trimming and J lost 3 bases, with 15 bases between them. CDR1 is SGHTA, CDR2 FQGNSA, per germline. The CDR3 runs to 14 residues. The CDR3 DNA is TGTGCCAGCGGCCCTTCTCTTGGTACAGATACGCAGTATTTT. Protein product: CASGPSLGTDTQYF.

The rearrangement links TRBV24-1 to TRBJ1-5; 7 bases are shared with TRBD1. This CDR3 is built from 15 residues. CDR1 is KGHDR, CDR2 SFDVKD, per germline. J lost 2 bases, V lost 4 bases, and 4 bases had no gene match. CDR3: CATSERGLGNQPQHF. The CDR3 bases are TGTGCCACCAGTGAGAGGGGGCTCGGCAATCAGCCCCAGCATTTT.

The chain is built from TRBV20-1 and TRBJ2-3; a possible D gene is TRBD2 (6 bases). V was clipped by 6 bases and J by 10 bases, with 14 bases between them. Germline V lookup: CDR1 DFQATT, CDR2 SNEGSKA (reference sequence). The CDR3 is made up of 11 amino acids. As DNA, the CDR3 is TGCAGTGCCCTAATCTGGGAGGCGCAGTATTTT. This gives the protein CSALIWEAQYF.

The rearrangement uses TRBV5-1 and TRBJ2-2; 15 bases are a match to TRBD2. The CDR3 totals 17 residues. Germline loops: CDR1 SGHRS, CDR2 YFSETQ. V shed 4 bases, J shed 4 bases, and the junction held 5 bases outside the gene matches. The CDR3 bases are TGCGCCAGCAGCCCGGGACTAGCGGGAGGATTCACCGGGGAGCTGTTTTTT. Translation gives CASSPGLAGGFTGELFF.

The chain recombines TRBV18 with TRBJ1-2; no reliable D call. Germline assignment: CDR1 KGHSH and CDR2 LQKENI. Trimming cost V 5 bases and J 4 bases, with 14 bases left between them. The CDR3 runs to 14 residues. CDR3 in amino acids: CASSYDEAVYGYTF. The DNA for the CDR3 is TGTGCCAGCTCATACGACGAAGCAGTCTATGGCTACACCTTC.

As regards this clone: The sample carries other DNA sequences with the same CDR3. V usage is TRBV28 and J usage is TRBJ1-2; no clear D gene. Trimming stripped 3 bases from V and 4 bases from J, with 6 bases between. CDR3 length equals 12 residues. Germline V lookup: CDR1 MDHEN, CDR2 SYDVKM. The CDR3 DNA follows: TGTGCCAGCAGTTTGGCCTCCTATGGCTACACCTTC. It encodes CASSLASYGYTF.

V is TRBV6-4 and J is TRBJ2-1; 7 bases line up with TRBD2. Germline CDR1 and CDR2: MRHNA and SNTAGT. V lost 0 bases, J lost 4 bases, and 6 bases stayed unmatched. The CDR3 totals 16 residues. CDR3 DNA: TGTGCCAGCAGTGACTCGGTGGCTAGCGGTTACAATGAGCAGTTCTTC. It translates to CASSDSVASGYNEQFF.

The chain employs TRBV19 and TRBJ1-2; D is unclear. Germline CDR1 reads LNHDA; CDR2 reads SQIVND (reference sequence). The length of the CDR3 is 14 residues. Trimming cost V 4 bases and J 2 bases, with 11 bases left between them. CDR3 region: CASSTPSRNYGYTF. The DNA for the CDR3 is TGTGCCAGTAGTACCCCATCGAGGAACTATGGCTACACCTTC.

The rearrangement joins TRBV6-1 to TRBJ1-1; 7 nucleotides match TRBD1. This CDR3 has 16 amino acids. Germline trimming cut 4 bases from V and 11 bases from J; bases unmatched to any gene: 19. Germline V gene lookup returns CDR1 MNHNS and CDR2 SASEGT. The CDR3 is CASSATRQGHTLGAFF. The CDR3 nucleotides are TGTGCCAGCAGTGCGACGCGACAGGGACACACCCTTGGGGCTTTCTTT.